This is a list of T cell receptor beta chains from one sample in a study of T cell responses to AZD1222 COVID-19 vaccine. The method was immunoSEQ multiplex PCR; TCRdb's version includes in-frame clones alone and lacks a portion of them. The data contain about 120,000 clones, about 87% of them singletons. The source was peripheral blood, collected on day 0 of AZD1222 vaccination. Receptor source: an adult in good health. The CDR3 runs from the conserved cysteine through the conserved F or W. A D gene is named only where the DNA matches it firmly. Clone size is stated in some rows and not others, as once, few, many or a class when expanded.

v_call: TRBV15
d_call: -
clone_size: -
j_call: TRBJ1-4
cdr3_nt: TGTGCCACCAGCAGAGCCAGCGTGTTTAATGAAAAACTGTTTTTT
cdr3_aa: CATSRASVFNEKLFF

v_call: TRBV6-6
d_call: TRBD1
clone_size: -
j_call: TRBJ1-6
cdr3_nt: TGTGCCAGCAGTTCTCGACAGGGGCCCTCTCCTATACCCCTCCACTTT
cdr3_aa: CASSSRQGPSPIPLHF

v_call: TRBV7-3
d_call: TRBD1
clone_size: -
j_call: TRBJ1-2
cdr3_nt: TGTGCCAGCAGCTCCGGGACAGGGAGCTATGGCTACACCTTC
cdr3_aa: CASSSGTGSYGYTF

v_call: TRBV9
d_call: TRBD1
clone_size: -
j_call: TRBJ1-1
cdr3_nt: TGTGCCAGCAGCCACACGTGGACAGGGGGTGCGGGGTTAGCTTTCTTT
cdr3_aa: CASSHTWTGGAGLAFF

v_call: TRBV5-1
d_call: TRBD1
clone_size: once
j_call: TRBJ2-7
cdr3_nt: TGCGCCAGCAGCCAGGGACAGTTCTACGAGCAGTACTTC
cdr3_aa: CASSQGQFYEQYF

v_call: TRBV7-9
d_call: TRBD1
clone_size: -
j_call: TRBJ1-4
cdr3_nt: TGTGCCAGCAGCCAGGGACAGGGAGGGAACGAAAAACTGTTTTTT
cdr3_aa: CASSQGQGGNEKLFF

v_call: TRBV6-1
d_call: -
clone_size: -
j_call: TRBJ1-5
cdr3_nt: TGTGCCAGCAGTGTCCTTCCCGGGACTTTTAGCAATCAGCCCCAGCATTTT
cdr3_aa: CASSVLPGTFSNQPQHF

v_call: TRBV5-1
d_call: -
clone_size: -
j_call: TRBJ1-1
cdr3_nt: TGCGCCAGCAGGGCAGCCCGCATGAACACTGAAGCTTTCTTT
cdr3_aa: CASRAARMNTEAFF

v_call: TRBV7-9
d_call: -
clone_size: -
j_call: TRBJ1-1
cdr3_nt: TGTGCCAGCAGCCCCCTGACGGGGGAGACTGAAGCTTTCTTT
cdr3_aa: CASSPLTGETEAFF

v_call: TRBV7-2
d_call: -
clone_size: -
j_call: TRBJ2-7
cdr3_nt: TGTGCCAGCAGCTTAGAGGTCGCGGTTCGCTACGAGCAGTACTTC
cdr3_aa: CASSLEVAVRYEQYF

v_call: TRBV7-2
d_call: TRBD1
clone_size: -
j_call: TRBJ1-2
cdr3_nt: TGTGCCAGCAGCCGGACAGGGGTTGTGAATGGCTACACCTTC
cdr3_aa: CASSRTGVVNGYTF

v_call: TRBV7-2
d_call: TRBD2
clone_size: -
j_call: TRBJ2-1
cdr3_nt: TGTGCCAGCACGCGGGGGACCAATGAGCAGTTCTTC
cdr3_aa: CASTRGTNEQFF

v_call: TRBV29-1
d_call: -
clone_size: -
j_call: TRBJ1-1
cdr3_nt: TGCAGCGTTGTGGCAGCCCACGAAGCTTTCTTT
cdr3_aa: CSVVAAHEAFF

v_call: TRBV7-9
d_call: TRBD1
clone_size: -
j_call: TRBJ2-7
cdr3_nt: TGTGCCAGCACCGTCCGGGACAGGGGACCTGCCGAGCAGTACTTC
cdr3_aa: CASTVRDRGPAEQYF

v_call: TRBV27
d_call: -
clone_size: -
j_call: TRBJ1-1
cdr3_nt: TGTGCCAGCTCGCACGGGGGAGGGACTGAAGCTTTCTTT
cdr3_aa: CASSHGGGTEAFF

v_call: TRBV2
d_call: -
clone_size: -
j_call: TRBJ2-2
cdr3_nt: TGTGCCAGCAGCGCAGAACCTCTAACCGGGGAGCTGTTTTTT
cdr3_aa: CASSAEPLTGELFF

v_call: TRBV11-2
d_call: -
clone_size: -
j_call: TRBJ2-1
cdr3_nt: TGTGCCAGCAGCTTCAGGGGACTCCTGTACAATGAGCAGTTCTTC
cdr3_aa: CASSFRGLLYNEQFF

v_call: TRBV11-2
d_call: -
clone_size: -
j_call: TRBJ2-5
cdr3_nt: TGTGCCAGCAGCCCCACTCCCGCAGGGTCCCAAGAGACCCAGTACTTC
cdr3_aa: CASSPTPAGSQETQYF

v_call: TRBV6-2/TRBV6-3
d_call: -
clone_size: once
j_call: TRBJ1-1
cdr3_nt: TGTGCCAGCAGTTACACGCCGGGGTCAGGAGAAGCTTTCTTT
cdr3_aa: CASSYTPGSGEAFF

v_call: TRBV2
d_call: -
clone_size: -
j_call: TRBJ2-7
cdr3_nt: TGTGCCAGCAGTGAGATCACGTCCTACGAGCAGTACTTC
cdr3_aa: CASSEITSYEQYF

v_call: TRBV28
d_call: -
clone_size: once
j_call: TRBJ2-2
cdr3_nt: TGTGCCAGCAGTTTATTCAACGGGGAGCTGTTTTTT
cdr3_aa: CASSLFNGELFF

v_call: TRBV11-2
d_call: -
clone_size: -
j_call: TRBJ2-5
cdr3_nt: TGTGCCAGCAGCTTAGTGTTAGAAGAGACCCAGTACTTC
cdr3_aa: CASSLVLEETQYF

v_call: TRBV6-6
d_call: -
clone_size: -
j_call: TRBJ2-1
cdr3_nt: TGTGCCAGCGGGGAGTCCTACAATGAGCAGTTCTTC
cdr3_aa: CASGESYNEQFF

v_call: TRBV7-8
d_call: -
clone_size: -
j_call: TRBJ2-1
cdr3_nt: TGTGCCAGCAGCCTCACCCCGGGGACCCACAATGAGCAGTTCTTC
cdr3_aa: CASSLTPGTHNEQFF

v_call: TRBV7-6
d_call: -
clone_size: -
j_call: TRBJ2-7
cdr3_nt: TGTGCCAGCAGCTTAAGAGGACGCGGGGCAACCTACGAGCAGTACTTC
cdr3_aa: CASSLRGRGATYEQYF

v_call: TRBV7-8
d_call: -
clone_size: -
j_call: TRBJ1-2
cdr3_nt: TGTGCCAGCAGCTTAGATTGGTCAACGGGAGGCTACACCTTC
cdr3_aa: CASSLDWSTGGYTF

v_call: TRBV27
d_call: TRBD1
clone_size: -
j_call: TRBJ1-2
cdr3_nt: TGTGCCAGCAGTTCGACAGGGCTGCTCTATGGCTACACCTTC
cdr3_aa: CASSSTGLLYGYTF

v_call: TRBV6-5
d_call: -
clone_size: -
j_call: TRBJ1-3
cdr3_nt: TGTGCCAGCTCCCCGGCCCTACGTAGAAGCACCATATATTTT
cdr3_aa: CASSPALRRSTIYF

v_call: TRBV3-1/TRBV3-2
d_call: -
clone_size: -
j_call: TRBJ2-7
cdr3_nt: TGTGCCAGCAGCCAATCCAGGAGCTCCTACGAGCAGTACTTC
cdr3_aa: CASSQSRSSYEQYF

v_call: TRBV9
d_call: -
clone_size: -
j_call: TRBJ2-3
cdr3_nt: TGTGCCAGCAGCGTAGGGTACATCCGGGATACGCAGTATTTT
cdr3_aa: CASSVGYIRDTQYF

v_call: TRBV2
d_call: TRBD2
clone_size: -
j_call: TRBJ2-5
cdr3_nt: TGTGCCAGCAGTGAAGTGCTAGCGGGATTCGAGACCCAGTACTTC
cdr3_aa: CASSEVLAGFETQYF

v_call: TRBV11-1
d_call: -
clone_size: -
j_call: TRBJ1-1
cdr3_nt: TGTGCCACAGGTAGGGTGAACACTGAAGCTTTCTTT
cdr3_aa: CATGRVNTEAFF

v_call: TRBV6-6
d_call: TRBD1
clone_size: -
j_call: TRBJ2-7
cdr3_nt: TGTGCCAGCAGTTACGGTGGACAGGGGATTACGGGCGAGCAGTACTTC
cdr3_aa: CASSYGGQGITGEQYF

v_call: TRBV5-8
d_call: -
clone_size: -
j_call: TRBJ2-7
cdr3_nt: TGTGCCAGCCCTCACGACCCGAGAGCCCCAACGGGCCTGGGGGAGCAGTACTTC
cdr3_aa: CASPHDPRAPTGLGEQYF